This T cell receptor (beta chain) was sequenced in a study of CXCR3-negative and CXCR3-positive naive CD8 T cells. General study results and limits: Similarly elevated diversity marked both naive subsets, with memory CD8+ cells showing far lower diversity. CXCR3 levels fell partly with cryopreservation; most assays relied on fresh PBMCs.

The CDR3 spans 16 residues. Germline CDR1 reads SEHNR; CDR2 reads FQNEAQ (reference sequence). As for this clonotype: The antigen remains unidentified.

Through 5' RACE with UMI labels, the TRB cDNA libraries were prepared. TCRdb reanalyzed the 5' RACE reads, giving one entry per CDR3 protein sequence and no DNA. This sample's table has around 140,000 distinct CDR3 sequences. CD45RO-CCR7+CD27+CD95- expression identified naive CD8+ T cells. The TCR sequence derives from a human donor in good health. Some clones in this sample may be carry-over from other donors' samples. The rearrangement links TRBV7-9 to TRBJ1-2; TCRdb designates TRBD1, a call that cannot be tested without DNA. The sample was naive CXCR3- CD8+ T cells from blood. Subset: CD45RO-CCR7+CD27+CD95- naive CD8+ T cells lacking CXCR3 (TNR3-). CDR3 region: CASSPPGQGTNYGYTF. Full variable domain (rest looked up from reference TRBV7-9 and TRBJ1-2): DTGVSQNPRHKITKRGQNVTFRCDPISEHNRLYWYRQTLGQGPEFLTYFQNEAQLEKSRLLSDRFSAERPKGSFSTLEIQRTEQGDSAMYLCASSPPGQGTNYGYTFGSGTRLTVV.